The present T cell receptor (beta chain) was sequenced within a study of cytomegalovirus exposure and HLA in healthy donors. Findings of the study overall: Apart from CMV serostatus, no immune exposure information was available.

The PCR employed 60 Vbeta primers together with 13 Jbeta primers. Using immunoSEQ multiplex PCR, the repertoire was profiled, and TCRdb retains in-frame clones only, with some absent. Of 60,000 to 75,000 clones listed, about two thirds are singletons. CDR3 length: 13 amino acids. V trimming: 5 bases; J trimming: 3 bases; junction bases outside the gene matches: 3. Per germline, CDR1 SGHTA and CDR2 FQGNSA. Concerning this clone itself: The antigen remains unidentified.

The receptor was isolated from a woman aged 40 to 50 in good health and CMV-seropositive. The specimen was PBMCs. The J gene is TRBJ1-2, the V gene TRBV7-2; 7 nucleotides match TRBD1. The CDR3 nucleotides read TGTGCCAGCAGCCCCGACAGGGACTATGGCTACACCTTC. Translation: CASSPDRDYGYTF.